These 30 T cell receptor beta chains came from one sample sequenced in a study of blood T cells in healthy people across ages (dated by TCRdb to about 2015). The library was built by means of 5' RACE. The sequencer listed for this sample is Illumina HiSeq 2500. A second PCR of roughly 6 to 11 cycles was run with a J-beta primer mix and a sample-barcoded 5' primer. TCRdb applied fastp at Q25 and MiXCR to the public reads, then kept only in-frame beta chains. Each entry is one CDR3 protein sequence, shown with its most common DNA and genes. The sample yields roughly 1.7 million distinct CDR3 sequences; 30% to 40% were counted once. The ten largest account for 10% to 12% of the sample. Sequencing was performed on blood. All receptors derive from a woman aged 25 to 39 in good health.

Regarding this clonotype: A much larger clonotype is one base distant, so this may be a read error. The rearrangement joins TRBV12-3 or TRBV12-4 to TRBJ2-7, with 8 bases lining up with TRBD2. J was trimmed by 2 bases and V by 2 bases; bases with no gene match: 5. The CDR3 is made up of 15 amino acids. CDR3 sequence reads: CASSLNGGGTYEQYF. CDR3 bases: TGTGCCAGCAGTTTAAACGGGGGGGGGACCTACGAGCAGTACTTC.

The J gene is TRBJ1-5, the V gene TRBV7-9, with D unclear. This CDR3 has 15 amino acids. Germline V gene lookup returns CDR1 SEHNR and CDR2 FQNEAQ (reference sequence). V dropped 2 bases and J dropped 3 bases, with 11 bases sitting between them. The CDR3 sequence: CASSLSTAHNQPQHF. In DNA form, the CDR3 reads TGTGCCAGCAGCTTATCGACGGCACACAATCAGCCCCAGCATTTT.

The chain joins TRBV5-1 to TRBJ2-3; 9 nucleotides match TRBD2. Germline lookup yields CDR1 SGHRS and CDR2 YFSETQ. V gave up 0 bases and J gave up 2 bases; unmatched junction bases: 13. The CDR3 contains 19 residues. The CDR3 loop reads CASSLEITASGTSTDTQYF. The CDR3 coding sequence is TGCGCCAGCAGCTTGGAAATTACGGCTAGCGGGACGTCCACAGATACGCAGTATTTT.

Regarding this clonotype: Compared with germline, one end of the junction differs, possibly owing to a read error. CDR3 in amino acids: CASSLEYQGESSGANVPTF. CDR3 nucleotide sequence: TGTGCCAGCAGCCTCGAATATCAGGGTGAAAGCTCTGGGGCCAACGTCCCGACTTTC. The J gene is TRBJ2-6, the V gene TRBV5-8; possibly TRBD1 for D (5 bases). The CDR3 has 19 residues. Germline lookup yields CDR1 SGHTS and CDR2 YDEGEE.

This clonotype has more than one count but fewer than ten. The chain uses TRBV7-8 and TRBJ2-5; possible D gene TRBD1, 5 bases. The last part of the DNA fits TRBJ2-7 better; the J call may be wrong. Germline V gene data show CDR1 as SGHVS and CDR2 as FQNEAQ. There are 14 residues in the CDR3. As DNA, the CDR3 is TGTGCCAGCAGCTTAGTCGGCAGGGTCTACGAGCAGTACTTC. Its translation: CASSLVGRVYEQYF.

This clonotype was seen a few times. The CDR3 sequence: CSAPYGRATGELFF. CDR3 coding DNA: TGCAGTGCTCCATACGGGAGAGCCACCGGGGAGCTGTTTTTT. The V call is TRBV20-1, the J call TRBJ2-2, with D possibly TRBD2 on 6 matching bases. CDR1 is DFQATT, CDR2 SNEGSKA, per germline (reference sequence). V dropped 5 bases and J dropped 4 bases, with 14 bases sitting between them. The CDR3 extends over 14 amino acids.

The chain couples TRBV5-1 to TRBJ1-4; 9 positions match TRBD1. The CDR3 spans 16 residues. CDR1 is SGHRS and CDR2 is YFSETQ in the germline V gene. V trimming: 0 bases; J trimming: 8 bases; junction bases outside the gene matches: 8. The CDR3 sequence: CASSLANPGQGEKLFF. Here the CDR3 DNA reads TGCGCCAGCAGCTTGGCGAACCCGGGACAGGGCGAAAAACTGTTTTTT.

The chain couples TRBV11-2 to TRBJ2-7; 15 bases line up with TRBD2. The CDR3 has 16 residues. Germline V CDR1 and CDR2: SGHAT, FQNNGV. V dropped 4 bases and J dropped 5; count of bases not matched to a gene: 6. The CDR3 sequence is CASSYGTSGRFDEQYF. The CDR3 DNA follows: TGTGCCAGCAGCTACGGGACTAGCGGGAGGTTCGACGAGCAGTACTTC.

V and J are TRBV6-4 and TRBJ1-5; 8 nucleotides align to TRBD1. This CDR3 region has 14 residues. The V and J ends lost 8 bases and 2 bases, in that order; junction bases with no gene match: 5. Per the germline V gene, CDR1 is MRHNA and CDR2 is SNTAGT. This chain's CDR3 is CASPTGGRNQPQHF. As DNA, the CDR3 is TGTGCCAGCCCTACAGGGGGTCGCAATCAGCCCCAGCATTTT.

This clonotype was seen many times. This chain links TRBV7-2 with TRBJ2-5; 7 bases fit TRBD1. Trimming removed 5 bases from V and 7 bases from J; junction bases left unmatched: 7. This CDR3 has 13 amino acids. Germline values: CDR1 SGHTA, CDR2 FQGNSA. The CDR3 is CASSQPAGGTQYF. CDR3 coding DNA: TGTGCCAGCAGCCAGCCAGCAGGGGGGACCCAGTACTTC.

As regards this clonotype: A much larger clone is a single base away; this may be a read error. The chain carries TRBV7-9 and TRBJ2-6, with D hard to call. V lost 3 bases to trimming and J lost 5 bases, with 11 bases between them. Germline V gives CDR1 SEHNR, CDR2 FQNEAQ (reference sequence). This CDR3 region has 15 residues. The CDR3 coding sequence is TGTGCCAGCAGCTTGACAACATCGCGGGCCAACGTCCTGACTTTC. The encoded protein is CASSLTTSRANVLTF.

J is TRBJ2-3 and V is TRBV3-1; 12 bases line up with TRBD2. The CDR3 has 17 amino acids. The germline V gene has CDR1 LGHDT and CDR2 YNNKEL (reference sequence). Trimming took 3 bases from V and 2 from J; bases not matched to a gene: 6. The CDR3 loop is CASSHELAGGSTDTQYF. The CDR3 coding sequence is TGTGCCAGCAGCCACGAACTAGCGGGGGGATCCACAGATACGCAGTATTTT.

The chain is built from TRBV6-1 and TRBJ1-1; no definite D call. This CDR3 comprises 13 residues. The V gene's germline CDR1 is MNHNS and CDR2 SASEGT. V dropped 6 bases and J dropped 1 base, with 9 bases sitting between them. The CDR3 sequence is CASRIATNTEAFF. The CDR3 region has the DNA TGTGCCAGCAGAATAGCGACGAACACTGAAGCTTTCTTT.

The rearrangement uses TRBV12-3 or TRBV12-4 and TRBJ2-3, with 9 bases that match TRBD1. V was pared by 5 bases and J by 0 bases, with 6 bases of the junction left unmatched. CDR3 size: 16 residues. CDR3 nucleotides: TGTGCCAGCAGTGGAGGGACAGGGTGGAGCACAGATACGCAGTATTTT. Translating gives CASSGGTGWSTDTQYF.

This clonotype has only a few counts. The chain has TRBV27 and TRBJ1-5; TRBD1 matches at 7 bases. The CDR3 sequence is 15 residues long. The germline CDR1 and CDR2 sequences are MNHEY and SMNVEV (reference sequence). V lost 6 bases, J lost 2 bases, and 7 bases stayed unmatched. CDR3 nucleotides: TGTGCCAGCAGGCAGACAGGGTACGGCAATCAGCCCCAGCATTTT. The encoded protein is CASRQTGYGNQPQHF.

This clonotype was observed a handful of times. The chain couples TRBV10-3 to TRBJ2-3, with 10 bases identical to TRBD2. The CDR3 is 15 amino acids. V shed 4 bases, J shed 0 bases, and the junction held 1 base outside the gene matches. Germline V lookup: CDR1 ENHRY, CDR2 SYGVKD. The CDR3 bases are TGTGCCATCAGTGCAGCGGGAGGGAGCACAGATACGCAGTATTTT. Its protein is CAISAAGGSTDTQYF.

A remark on this clonotype: Relative to the germline gene, one junction end is altered; a read error may explain this. This chain uses TRBV9 with TRBJ1-5; TRBD1 might be the D (6 bases). Per the germline V gene, CDR1 is SGDLS and CDR2 is YYNGEE. The CDR3 sequence is 14 residues long. The CDR3 protein is CAGSAQGLDQPQHF. As DNA, the CDR3 is TGTGCCGGCAGCGCACAGGGTCTGGATCAGCCCCAGCATTTT.

The chain recombines TRBV29-1 with TRBJ2-7; 9 bases are shared with TRBD1. The germline V gene encodes CDR1 SQVTM and CDR2 ANQGSEA. Trimming cost V 4 bases and J 4 bases; bases outside gene matches: 5. The CDR3 is made up of 13 amino acids. The chain's CDR3 is CSVGWDRAYEQYF. Here the CDR3 DNA reads TGCAGCGTTGGTTGGGACAGGGCGTACGAGCAGTACTTC.

This clonotype was detected only a few times. The chain joins TRBV5-1 to TRBJ2-3, with D maybe TRBD1 (6 bases). The CDR3 is 17 amino acids. Between the trimmed V and J ends, which lost 1 base and 4 bases, there was a span of 19 bases. The germline gives CDR1 SGHRS, CDR2 YFSETQ. The CDR3 spells CASSLPGEGWFADTQYF. The CDR3 nucleotides read TGCGCCAGCAGCTTGCCAGGGGAAGGTTGGTTCGCAGATACGCAGTATTTT.

The J gene is TRBJ1-2, the V gene TRBV5-6, with 12 nucleotides matching TRBD1. Germline lookup yields CDR1 SGHDT and CDR2 YYEEEE. V shed 4 bases, J shed 9 bases, and the junction held 10 bases outside the gene matches. The CDR3 is 15 amino acids. CDR3 sequence (DNA): TGTGCCAGCAGCCCCCGGGACAGGGGGCACTTAAGCTACACCTTC. Its protein is CASSPRDRGHLSYTF.

This clonotype has only one observation. A read error may explain this, as a much larger clone is one base away. The conserved phenylalanine or tryptophan is not found at the CDR3 terminus, so this likely reflects a read error. The rearrangement uses TRBV5-5 and TRBJ2-3, with 14 bases matching TRBD2. Germline trimming cut 2 bases from V and 6 bases from J; bases unmatched to any gene: 11. CDR1 and CDR2 (germline): SGHKS, YYEKEE (reference sequence). The length of the CDR3 is 18 residues. CDR3 region: CASSLPGLAGALADTQYS. CDR3 sequence (DNA): TGTGCCAGCAGCTTACCGGGACTAGCGGGAGCTCTTGCGGATACGCAGTATTCT.

This clonotype was recorded a few times. The chain recombines TRBV12-3 or TRBV12-4 with TRBJ1-5, with 11 bases lining up with TRBD1. This CDR3 is 14 amino acids long. The V gene end was trimmed by 8 bases and the J gene end by 5 bases; junction bases not matched to a gene: 5. DNA of the CDR3: TGTGCCAGCCGCCGGACAGGGGGCGATCAGCCCCAGCATTTT. It encodes CASRRTGGDQPQHF.

The CDR3: CAGSQPGGISSNEQFF. The DNA for the CDR3 is TGCGCCGGCTCCCAACCGGGCGGGATTTCATCCAATGAGCAGTTCTTC. The rearrangement joins TRBV5-1 to TRBJ2-1; a weak D match, TRBD2 (6 bases). This CDR3 region has 16 residues. CDR1 is SGHRS, CDR2 YFSETQ, per germline. V was cut by 10 bases and J by 6 bases, with 26 bases left in between.

The rearrangement uses TRBV3-1 and TRBJ1-2; 11 nucleotides line up with TRBD1. The germline CDR1 and CDR2 sequences are LGHDT and YNNKEL (reference sequence). Losses at the gene ends were 4 bases for V and 7 bases for J; bases not matched to a gene: 5. The CDR3 has 14 amino acids. For the CDR3, the DNA is TGTGCCAGCAGCCTCCAGGGGACAGGGGGTGGCTACACCTTC. Residues: CASSLQGTGGGYTF.

This clonotype came up once. The chain joins TRBV9 to TRBJ2-3; 7 positions agree with TRBD2. Germline values: CDR1 SGDLS, CDR2 YYNGEE. The CDR3 has 14 residues. V lost 4 bases, J lost 5 bases, and 7 bases stayed unmatched. CDR3 loop: CASSPRSGVDTQYF. The CDR3, as DNA: TGTGCCAGCAGCCCTCGCAGCGGGGTAGATACGCAGTATTTT.

The genes are TRBV18 and TRBJ2-6; D remains ambiguous. V was cut by 6 bases and J by 0 bases, with 18 bases left in between. Germline-derived CDR1 and CDR2 are KGHSH and LQKENI. This CDR3 is built from 18 residues. CDR3 nucleotide sequence: TGTGCCAGCTCTCCGCAAAACTCGGCTCGCTCTGGGGCCAACGTCCTGACTTTC. As protein: CASSPQNSARSGANVLTF.

CDR3 sequence: CASSESGVGDTQYF. The CDR3 nucleotides are TGTGCCAGCAGTGAATCGGGAGTAGGTGATACGCAGTATTTT. The rearrangement links TRBV25-1 to TRBJ2-3; weak D call: TRBD2 (6 bases). Trimming stripped 1 base from V and 6 bases from J, with 11 bases between. This CDR3 is 14 amino acids long. Germline V gene lookup returns CDR1 MGHDK and CDR2 SYGVNS.

This chain joins TRBV6-2 or TRBV6-3 and TRBJ2-2; D not certain. This CDR3 is 12 amino acids long. Germline V gene lookup returns CDR1 MNHEY and CDR2 SVGEGT. The V end lost 10 bases, the J end lost 6 bases, and 12 bases lay between the germline ends. The CDR3 loop reads CANPRSAGELFF. Here the CDR3 DNA reads TGTGCCAACCCCCGAAGCGCCGGGGAGCTGTTTTTT.

This chain uses TRBV27 with TRBJ2-7; possible D gene TRBD1, 6 bases. The V gene's germline CDR1 is MNHEY and CDR2 SMNVEV (reference sequence). The length of the CDR3 is 15 residues. V was pared by 2 bases and J by 2 bases, with 13 bases between. CDR3 loop: CASSLKGVAPYEQYF. As DNA, the CDR3 is TGTGCCAGCAGTTTAAAGGGGGTTGCCCCCTACGAGCAGTACTTC.

Concerning this clonotype: A single base separates this from a much larger clone, so it may be a read error. The chain uses TRBV7-8 and TRBJ2-5; D ambiguous. This CDR3 is built from 12 residues. Germline values: CDR1 SGHVS, CDR2 FQNEAQ. The CDR3 reads CANSPRSETQYF. The CDR3 nucleotides are TGTGCCAACAGCCCCCGTTCGGAGACCCAGTACTTC.